These 31 T cell receptor beta chains were all obtained from the same sample, sequenced in a study of response to subunit inactivated influenza vaccine. TCRdb reprocessed the RT-PCR reads with MiXCR, giving one entry per CDR3 protein. The sample records hundreds of thousands of distinct CDR3 sequences, 15% to 20% being singletons. The material was CD4+ T cells sorted from PBMCs, obtained less than 30 months after vaccination. The receptors shown here come from a man between 50 and 69 years old who received an inactivated influenza vaccine.

This clonotype was seen more than once but under ten times. The chain joins TRBV29-1 to TRBJ1-1; D gene uncertain. Germline lookup yields CDR1 SQVTM and CDR2 ANQGSEA. The V end lost 6 bases, the J end lost 4 bases, and 18 bases lay between the germline ends. The CDR3 spans 14 residues. Here the CDR3 DNA reads TGCAGCGTGCTTCCCCCCTTGAGTGGCACTGAAGCTTTCTTT. Its protein product is CSVLPPLSGTEAFF.

J is TRBJ1-6 and V is TRBV20-1; D is undetermined. V was pared by 3 bases and J by 9 bases, with 12 bases between. CDR1 DFQATT and CDR2 SNEGSKA come from the germline V gene (reference sequence). The CDR3 is 13 amino acids. CDR3 amino acids: CSASLGSSSPLHF. The CDR3 region has the DNA TGCAGTGCTAGTTTAGGGTCTTCTTCACCCCTCCACTTT.

This chain connects TRBV20-1 to TRBJ2-7; D gene ambiguous. V was shortened by 3 bases and J by 2 bases, with 14 bases between the two germline ends. The CDR3 is 14 residues long. CDR1 is DFQATT and CDR2 is SNEGSKA in the germline V gene (reference sequence). CDR3: CSASGVPDTYEQYF. The CDR3 DNA reads as TGCAGTGCTAGTGGGGTTCCAGATACCTACGAGCAGTACTTC.

This clonotype has just a few counts. The V call is TRBV7-9, the J call TRBJ2-5; perhaps TRBD1 as D (5 bases). The CDR3 contains 14 residues. Trimming took 3 bases from V and 5 from J, leaving 13 bases between them. Germline loops: CDR1 SEHNR, CDR2 FQNEAQ (reference sequence). The CDR3 nucleotides are TGTGCCAGCAGCTTCGACCTCCCAGGGGAGACCCAGTACTTC. Translated, it gives CASSFDLPGETQYF.

This clonotype was picked up a small number of times. The CDR3 DNA reads TGCAGTGCTAGGTCTTACCCAGCAGGGGATACGCAGTATTTT. Translated: CSARSYPAGDTQYF. J is TRBJ2-3 and V is TRBV20-1; weak D call: TRBD1 (5 bases). Germline V gene lookup returns CDR1 DFQATT and CDR2 SNEGSKA (reference sequence). The CDR3 covers 14 residues. V lost 3 bases and J 6 bases, leaving 16 bases between the germline ends.

Only a few counts were recorded for this clonotype. The chain links TRBV20-1 to TRBJ2-2; D is ambiguous. The CDR3 is 15 residues long. CDR1 is DFQATT, CDR2 SNEGSKA, per germline (reference sequence). V shed 0 bases and J shed 1 base, with 9 bases lying between them. The CDR3 region has the DNA TGCAGTGCTAGAGATCGCCGGTTGAACACCGGGGAGCTGTTTTTT. Translating it yields CSARDRRLNTGELFF.

This clonotype was observed many times. The V call is TRBV28, the J call TRBJ2-5; D unresolved. Trimming shortened V by 5 bases and J by 5 bases, and 3 bases separated the two germline ends. Germline CDR1 and CDR2: MDHEN and SYDVKM. This CDR3 has 10 residues. The CDR3 region is CASSRETQYF. CDR3 DNA sequence: TGTGCCAGCAGTCGGGAGACCCAGTACTTC.

This chain links TRBV29-1 with TRBJ1-5, with D hard to call. The CDR3 runs to 13 residues. Germline lookup yields CDR1 SQVTM and CDR2 ANQGSEA. V lost 4 bases, J lost 5 bases, and 12 bases lay in between. CDR3 region: CSVGDGTHQPQHF. The CDR3, as DNA: TGCAGCGTTGGCGACGGAACCCATCAGCCCCAGCATTTT.

This clonotype was observed a few times. V and J are TRBV11-1 and TRBJ2-3; the match to TRBD2 covers 7 bases. CDR1 and CDR2 (germline): SGHAT, FQDESV (reference sequence). The V gene end was trimmed by 5 bases and the J gene end by 3 bases; junction bases not matched to a gene: 20. This CDR3 has 19 amino acids. This CDR3 is CASSRITGLDLRQTDTQYF. The CDR3, as DNA: TGTGCCAGCAGCAGGATTACCGGACTAGATTTACGTCAAACAGATACGCAGTATTTT. The full variable domain, its missing parts supplied by reference TRBV11-1 and TRBJ2-3, is EAEVAQSPRYKITEKSQAVAFWCDPISGHATLYWYRQILGQGPELLVQFQDESVVDDSQLPKDRFSAERLKGVDSTLKIQPAELGDSAMYLCASSRITGLDLRQTDTQYFGPGTRLTVL.

The chain recombines TRBV5-8 with TRBJ2-7, with TRBD2 matching over 11 bases. The J segment lost 1 base and the V segment lost 0 bases, leaving 3 bases of the junction unmatched. The CDR3 is 16 amino acids. Per germline, CDR1 SGHTS and CDR2 YDEGEE. CDR3 loop: CASSLETSGISYEQYF. DNA for the CDR3: TGTGCCAGCAGCTTGGAGACTAGCGGGATTTCCTACGAGCAGTACTTC.

This clonotype was counted only a few times. The chain uses TRBV6-2 or TRBV6-3 and TRBJ2-1; 8 bases agree with TRBD2. The trim removed 5 bases at V and 9 bases at J, leaving 9 bases unmatched. The length of the CDR3 is 14 residues. Looked up from germline, CDR1 is MNHEY and CDR2 is SVGEGT. In DNA, the CDR3 is TGTGCCAGCAGTCGTAGCGGGGACTTTCGTGAGCAGTTCTTC. The encoded protein is CASSRSGDFREQFF.

The J gene is TRBJ2-3, the V gene TRBV27; D unresolved. The germline V gene has CDR1 MNHEY and CDR2 SMNVEV (reference sequence). The CDR3 spans 13 residues. V lost 5 bases and J lost 2, with 8 bases in between. The CDR3 coding sequence is TGTGCCAGCAGTATGACAAACACAGATACGCAGTATTTT. Its translation is CASSMTNTDTQYF.

This clonotype has at least ten counts. The chain carries TRBV9 and TRBJ2-5; no firm D call. This CDR3 has 14 residues. V was trimmed by 0 bases and J by 1 base, leaving 7 bases between them. Germline CDR1 reads SGDLS; CDR2 reads YYNGEE. This CDR3 is CASSVDQLQETQYF. The CDR3 nucleotides read TGTGCCAGCAGCGTAGATCAACTCCAAGAGACCCAGTACTTC.

This clonotype was recorded at least ten times. V gene TRBV7-8 combines with J gene TRBJ1-1; D is perhaps TRBD1 (5 bases). This CDR3 comprises 12 residues. CDR1 is SGHVS and CDR2 is FQNEAQ in the germline V gene. The V end was cut by 8 bases, the J end by 7 bases, with 14 bases between. DNA for the CDR3: TGTGCCAGCCTAAAAGCGGGGGTTGAAGCTTTCTTT. The encoded protein is CASLKAGVEAFF. Using reference TRBV7-8 and TRBJ1-1 for the parts outside the CDR3, the full variable domain is GAGVSQSPRYKVAKRGQDVALRCDPISGHVSLFWYQQALGQGPEFLTYFQNEAQLDKSGLPSDRFFAERPEGSVSTLKIQRTQQEDSAVYLCASLKAGVEAFFGQGTRLTVV.

This chain joins TRBV20-1 and TRBJ2-7; 14 positions agree with TRBD2. The CDR3 has 21 residues. Looked up from germline, CDR1 is DFQATT and CDR2 is SNEGSKA (reference sequence). V lost 3 bases, J lost 3 bases, and 22 bases stayed unmatched. The CDR3 coding sequence is TGCAGTGCTAGCGCCACCGGTGGACTAGCGGGAGGCCATTCCGGTTTCTACGAGCAGTACTTC. It yields the protein CSASATGGLAGGHSGFYEQYF.

This clonotype has only a few counts. J is TRBJ2-3 and V is TRBV10-3, with 9 nucleotides matching TRBD2. Trimming at V came to 0 bases and at J to 0 bases, leaving 4 bases not matched to a gene. CDR1 is ENHRY, CDR2 SYGVKD, per germline. CDR3 length equals 17 residues. The CDR3 bases are TGTGCCATCAGTGAGTCTCTAAGCGGGAGGAGCACAGATACGCAGTATTTT. Its translation is CAISESLSGRSTDTQYF.

This chain uses TRBV4-3 with TRBJ2-2, with a tentative D call TRBD2 (5 bases). CDR3 length: 16 amino acids. Trimming took 1 base from V and 4 from J, leaving 13 bases between them. Germline V gene data show CDR1 as LGHNA and CDR2 as YSLEER. CDR3 in amino acids: CASSQGGSGRTGELFF. CDR3 nucleotide sequence: TGCGCCAGCAGCCAAGGGGGAAGCGGACGCACCGGGGAGCTGTTTTTT.

The rearrangement uses TRBV6-2 or TRBV6-3 and TRBJ1-1; D is unclear. CDR3 length equals 17 residues. CDR1 is MNHEY, CDR2 SVGEGT, per germline. V lost 5 bases, J lost 0 bases, and 19 bases lay in between. In DNA form, the CDR3 reads TGTGCCAGCAGTCAACTTCTGGGAGCGATTATGAACACTGAAGCTTTCTTT. It encodes CASSQLLGAIMNTEAFF.

V usage is TRBV4-2 and J usage is TRBJ2-3; 11 bases line up with TRBD2. V lost 1 base, J lost 4 bases, and 4 bases stayed unmatched. Germline loops: CDR1 LGHNA, CDR2 YNFKEQ. The CDR3 covers 16 residues. CDR3 sequence reads: CASSQAKTSGADTQYF. In DNA, the CDR3 is TGTGCCAGCAGCCAAGCTAAGACTAGCGGGGCAGATACGCAGTATTTT.

The chain recombines TRBV7-3 with TRBJ2-2; D gene unclear. V was clipped by 5 bases and J by 6 bases, with 10 bases between them. There are 13 residues in the CDR3. CDR1 is SGHTA and CDR2 is FQGTGA in the germline V gene. This chain's CDR3 is CASSLNPAGELFF. The CDR3 nucleotides are TGTGCCAGCAGCCTGAACCCGGCCGGGGAGCTGTTTTTT.

CDR3 region: CASSKGLRVGTGELFF. The DNA for the CDR3 is TGTGCCAGCAGCAAGGGGCTTCGGGTTGGAACCGGGGAGCTGTTTTTT. The chain has TRBV21-1 and TRBJ2-2. TRBV21-1 is deemed a pseudogene. This CDR3 region has 16 residues.

This clonotype was seen only a few times. J is TRBJ2-3 and V is TRBV20-1, with 11 bases fitting TRBD2. This CDR3 spans 15 amino acids. Per germline, CDR1 DFQATT and CDR2 SNEGSKA (reference sequence). V trimming: 2 bases; J trimming: 6 bases; junction bases outside the gene matches: 7. The CDR3 DNA follows: TGCAGTGCTAGAAAGGCTAGCGGGGGGCTGGATACGCAGTATTTT. This translates into CSARKASGGLDTQYF.

The V call is TRBV29-1, the J call TRBJ2-7; a weak D match, TRBD1 (7 bases). This CDR3 has 12 amino acids. Germline V gene lookup returns CDR1 SQVTM and CDR2 ANQGSEA. CDR3 DNA: TGCAGTTTTCAGGGGGGCACGTACGAGCAGTACTTC. Translation: CSFQGGTYEQYF.

This clonotype was observed a few times. V usage is TRBV28 and J usage is TRBJ1-2, with a possible D match to TRBD1 (5 bases). The germline V and J ends were trimmed by 7 bases and 5 bases, with 8 bases remaining between them. The CDR3 contains 11 residues. From germline, CDR1 is MDHEN and CDR2 SYDVKM. The CDR3 DNA is TGTGCCAGCACGGGGGTATATGGCTACACCTTC. It encodes CASTGVYGYTF.

The sample holds a few counts of this clonotype. The chain links TRBV12-3 or TRBV12-4 to TRBJ1-5, with no clear D. This CDR3 spans 15 amino acids. Between the trimmed V and J ends, which lost 4 bases and 1 base, there was a span of 11 bases. The CDR3 reads CASSSSTGSNQPQHF. DNA of the CDR3: TGTGCCAGCAGTTCGTCGACGGGCAGCAATCAGCCCCAGCATTTT.

This clonotype was seen a few times. The genes are TRBV7-2 and TRBJ1-1; D is perhaps TRBD1 (5 bases). Germline loops: CDR1 SGHTA, CDR2 FQGNSA. Trimming stripped 3 bases from V and 2 bases from J, with 10 bases between. The CDR3 sequence is 14 residues long. The CDR3 DNA sequence: TGTGCCAGCAGCTTTTTCCGGGGCAACACTGAAGCTTTCTTT. Encoded protein: CASSFFRGNTEAFF.

This clonotype was observed at least ten times. This sequence joins TRBV20-1 and TRBJ2-1; D unresolved. There are 10 residues in the CDR3. Per germline, CDR1 DFQATT and CDR2 SNEGSKA (reference sequence). The V gene lost 6 bases and the J gene lost 3 bases, with 3 bases spanning the gap. For the CDR3, the DNA is TGCAGTGCCTTCTACAATGAGCAGTTCTTC. Its protein is CSAFYNEQFF.

This clonotype came up a few times. The chain couples TRBV6-1 to TRBJ1-3; no clear D. Trimming took 6 bases from V and 9 from J, leaving 12 bases between them. The germline gives CDR1 MNHNS, CDR2 SASEGT. CDR3 length: 12 residues. The CDR3 sequence: CASSHAMSTIYF. As DNA, the CDR3 is TGTGCCAGCAGCCACGCGATGAGCACCATATATTTT.

The V gene is TRBV6-1, the J gene TRBJ2-7; D unresolved. V was cut by 1 base and J by 4 bases, with 5 bases left in between. Looked up from germline, CDR1 is MNHNS and CDR2 is SASEGT. The CDR3 totals 12 residues. DNA of the CDR3: TGTGCCAGCAGTGAAGGGAAATACGAGCAGTACTTC. This gives the protein CASSEGKYEQYF.

The CDR3 sequence is CASRRAGAEEQYF. As DNA, the CDR3 is TGTGCCAGCAGGCGCGCGGGGGCAGAGGAGCAGTACTTC. The rearrangement links TRBV12-3 or TRBV12-4 to TRBJ2-7; D possibly corresponds to TRBD2 (7 bases). CDR3 length equals 13 residues. V dropped 6 bases and J dropped 7 bases, with 16 bases sitting between them.

The CDR3 DNA follows: TGTGCCAGCAGACCCGGGACCCAGGTTAACAATGAGCAGTTCTTC. Its protein is CASRPGTQVNNEQFF. V is TRBV6-1 and J is TRBJ2-1, with D perhaps matching TRBD1 or TRBD2 (5 bases each). The CDR3 is 15 residues long. Trimming stripped 6 bases from V and 5 bases from J, with 17 bases between. CDR1 is MNHNS, CDR2 SASEGT, per germline.